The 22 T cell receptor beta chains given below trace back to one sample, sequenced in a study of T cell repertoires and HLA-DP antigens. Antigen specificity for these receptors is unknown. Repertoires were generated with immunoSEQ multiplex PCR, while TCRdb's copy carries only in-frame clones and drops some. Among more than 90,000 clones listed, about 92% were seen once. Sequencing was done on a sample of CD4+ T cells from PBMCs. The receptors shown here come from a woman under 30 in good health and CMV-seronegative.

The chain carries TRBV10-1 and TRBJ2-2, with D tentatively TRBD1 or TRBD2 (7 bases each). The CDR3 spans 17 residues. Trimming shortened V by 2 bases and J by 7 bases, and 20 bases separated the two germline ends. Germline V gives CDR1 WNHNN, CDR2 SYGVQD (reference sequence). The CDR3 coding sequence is TGCGCCAGCAGTGAGCGTCCCAGAGGGAGGGGGCGCGGGGAGCTGTTTTTT. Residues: CASSERPRGRGRGELFF.

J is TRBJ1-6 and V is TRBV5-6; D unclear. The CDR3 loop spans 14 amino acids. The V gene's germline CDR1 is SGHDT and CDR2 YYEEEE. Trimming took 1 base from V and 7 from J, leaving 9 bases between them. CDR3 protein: CASSLWQKNSPLHF. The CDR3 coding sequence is TGTGCCAGCAGCTTGTGGCAAAAGAATTCACCCCTCCACTTT.

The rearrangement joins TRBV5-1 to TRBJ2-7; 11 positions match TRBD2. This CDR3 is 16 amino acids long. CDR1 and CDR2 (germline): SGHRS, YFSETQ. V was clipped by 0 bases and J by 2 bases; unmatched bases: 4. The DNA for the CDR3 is TGCGCCAGCAGCTTGGCGAATAGCGGGAGGGCCTACGAGCAGTACTTC. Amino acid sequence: CASSLANSGRAYEQYF.

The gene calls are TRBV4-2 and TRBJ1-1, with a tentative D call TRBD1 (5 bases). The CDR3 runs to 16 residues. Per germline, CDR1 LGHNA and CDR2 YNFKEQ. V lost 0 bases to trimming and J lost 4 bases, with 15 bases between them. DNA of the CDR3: TGTGCCAGCAGCCAAGATGGGGGGAGGTGGGCCACTGAAGCTTTCTTT. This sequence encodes CASSQDGGRWATEAFF.

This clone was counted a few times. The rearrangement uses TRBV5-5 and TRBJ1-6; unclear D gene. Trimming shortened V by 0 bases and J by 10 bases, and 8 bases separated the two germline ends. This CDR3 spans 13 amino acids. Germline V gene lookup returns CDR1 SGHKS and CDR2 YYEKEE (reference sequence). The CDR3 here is CASSLALRSPLHF. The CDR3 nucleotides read TGTGCCAGCAGCTTGGCTTTGAGATCACCCCTCCACTTT. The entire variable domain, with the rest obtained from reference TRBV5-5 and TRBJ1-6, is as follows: DAGVTQSPTHLIKTRGQQVTLRCSPISGHKSVSWYQQVLGQGPQFIFQYYEKEERGRGNFPDRFSARQFPNYSSELNVNALLLGDSALYLCASSLALRSPLHFGNGTRLTVT.

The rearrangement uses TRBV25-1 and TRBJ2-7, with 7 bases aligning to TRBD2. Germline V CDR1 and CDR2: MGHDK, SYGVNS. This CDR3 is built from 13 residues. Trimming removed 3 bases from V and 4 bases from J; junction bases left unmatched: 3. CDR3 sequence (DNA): TGTGCCAGCAGTGAGCCGGGACTATACGAGCAGTACTTC. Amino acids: CASSEPGLYEQYF.

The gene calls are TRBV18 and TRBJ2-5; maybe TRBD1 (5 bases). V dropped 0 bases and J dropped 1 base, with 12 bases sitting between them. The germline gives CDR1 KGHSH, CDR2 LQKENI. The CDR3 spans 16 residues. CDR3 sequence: CASSPPGRAVQETQYF. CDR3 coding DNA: TGTGCCAGCTCACCACCAGGCAGGGCGGTCCAAGAGACCCAGTACTTC.

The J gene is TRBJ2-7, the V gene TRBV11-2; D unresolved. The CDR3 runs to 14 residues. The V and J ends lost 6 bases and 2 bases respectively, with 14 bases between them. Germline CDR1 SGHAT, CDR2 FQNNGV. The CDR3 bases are TGTGCCAGCAGTCAAGGGCCCGACCCCTACGAGCAGTACTTC. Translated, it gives CASSQGPDPYEQYF.

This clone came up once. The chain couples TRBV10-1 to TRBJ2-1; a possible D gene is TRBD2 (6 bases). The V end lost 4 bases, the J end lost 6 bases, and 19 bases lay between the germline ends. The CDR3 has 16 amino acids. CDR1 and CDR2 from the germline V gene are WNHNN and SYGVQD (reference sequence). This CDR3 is CASSGTLASVSNEQFF. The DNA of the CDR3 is TGCGCCAGCAGTGGAACTCTAGCGTCTGTCTCCAATGAGCAGTTCTTC.

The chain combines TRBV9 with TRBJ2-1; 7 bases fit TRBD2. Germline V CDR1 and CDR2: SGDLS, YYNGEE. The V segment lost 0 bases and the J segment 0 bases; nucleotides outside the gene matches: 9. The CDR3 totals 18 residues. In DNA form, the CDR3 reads TGTGCCAGCAGCGTAGTTGGGAGGGCGCCCAGCTCCTACAATGAGCAGTTCTTC. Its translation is CASSVVGRAPSSYNEQFF.

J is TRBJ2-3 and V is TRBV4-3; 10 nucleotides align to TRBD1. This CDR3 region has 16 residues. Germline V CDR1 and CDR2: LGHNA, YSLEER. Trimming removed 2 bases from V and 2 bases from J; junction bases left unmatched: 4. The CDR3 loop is CASSQLGQGYTDTQYF. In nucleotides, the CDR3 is TGCGCCAGCAGCCAACTGGGACAGGGGTACACAGATACGCAGTATTTT.

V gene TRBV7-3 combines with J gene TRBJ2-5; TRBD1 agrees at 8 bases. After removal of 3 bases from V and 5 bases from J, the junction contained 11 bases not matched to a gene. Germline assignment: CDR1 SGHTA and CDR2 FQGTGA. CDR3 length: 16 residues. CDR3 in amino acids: CASSFGIQGVGETQYF. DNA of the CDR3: TGTGCCAGCAGCTTCGGCATACAGGGGGTCGGGGAGACCCAGTACTTC.

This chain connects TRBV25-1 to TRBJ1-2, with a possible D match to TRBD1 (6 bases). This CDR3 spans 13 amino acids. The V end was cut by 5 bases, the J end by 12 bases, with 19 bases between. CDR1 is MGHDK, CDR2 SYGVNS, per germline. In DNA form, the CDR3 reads TGTGCCAGCAGTCCCACAGGGACCACGGTCCACACCTTC. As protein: CASSPTGTTVHTF.

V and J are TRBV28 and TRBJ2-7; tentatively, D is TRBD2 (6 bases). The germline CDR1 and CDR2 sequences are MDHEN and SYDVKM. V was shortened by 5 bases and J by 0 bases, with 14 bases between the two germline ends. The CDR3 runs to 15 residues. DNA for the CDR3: TGTGCCAGCAGTGTCGGGGGTTACCTCTCCTACGAGCAGTACTTC. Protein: CASSVGGYLSYEQYF.

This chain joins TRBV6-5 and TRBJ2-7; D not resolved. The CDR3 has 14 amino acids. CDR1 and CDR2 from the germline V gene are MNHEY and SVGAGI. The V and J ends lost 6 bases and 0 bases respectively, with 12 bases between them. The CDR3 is CASRESGSSYEQYV. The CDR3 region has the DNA TGTGCCAGCAGGGAATCGGGCAGCTCCTACGAGCAGTACGTC.

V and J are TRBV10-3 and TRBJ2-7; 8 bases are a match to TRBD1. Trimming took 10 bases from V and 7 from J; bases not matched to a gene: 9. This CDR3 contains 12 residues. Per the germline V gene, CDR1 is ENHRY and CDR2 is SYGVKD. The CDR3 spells CASGDRGGEQYV. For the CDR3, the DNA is TGTGCCAGCGGAGACAGGGGCGGTGAGCAGTACGTC.

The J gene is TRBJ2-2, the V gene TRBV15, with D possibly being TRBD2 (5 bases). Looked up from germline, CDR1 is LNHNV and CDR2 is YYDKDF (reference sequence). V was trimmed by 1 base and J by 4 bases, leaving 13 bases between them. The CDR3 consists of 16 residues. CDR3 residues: CATSRGLSRSTGELFF. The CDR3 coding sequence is TGTGCCACCAGCAGAGGACTATCCCGGAGCACCGGGGAGCTGTTTTTT.

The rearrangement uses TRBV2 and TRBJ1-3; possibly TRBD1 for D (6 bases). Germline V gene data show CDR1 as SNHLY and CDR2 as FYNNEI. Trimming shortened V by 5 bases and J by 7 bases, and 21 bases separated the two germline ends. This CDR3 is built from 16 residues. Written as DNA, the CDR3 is TGTGCCAGCAGTTTTGGAGGGACACAAAGCTTGAACACCATATATTTT. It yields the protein CASSFGGTQSLNTIYF.

The chain's CDR3 is CASSYSQGGEQYV. The CDR3 DNA is TGTGCCAGCAGTTACTCACAGGGCGGAGAGCAGTACGTC. The J gene is TRBJ2-7, the V gene TRBV6-6; possible D gene TRBD1, 6 bases. The V and J ends lost 0 bases and 7 bases respectively, with 10 bases between them. From germline, CDR1 is MNHNY and CDR2 SVGAGI (reference sequence). The CDR3 covers 13 residues.

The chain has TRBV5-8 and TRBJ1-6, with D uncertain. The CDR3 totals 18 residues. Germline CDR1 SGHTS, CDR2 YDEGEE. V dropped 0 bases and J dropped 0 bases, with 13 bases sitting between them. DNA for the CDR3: TGTGCCAGCAGCTTGGTCCGGCCCGGAAGCTCCTATAATTCACCCCTCCACTTT. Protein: CASSLVRPGSSYNSPLHF.

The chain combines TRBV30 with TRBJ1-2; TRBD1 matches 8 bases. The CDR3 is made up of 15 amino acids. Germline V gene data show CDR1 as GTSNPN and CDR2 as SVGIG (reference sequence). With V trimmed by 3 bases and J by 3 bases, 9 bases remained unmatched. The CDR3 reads CAWRGTGENYYGYTF. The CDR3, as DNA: TGTGCCTGGAGGGGGACAGGAGAAAATTACTATGGCTACACCTTC.

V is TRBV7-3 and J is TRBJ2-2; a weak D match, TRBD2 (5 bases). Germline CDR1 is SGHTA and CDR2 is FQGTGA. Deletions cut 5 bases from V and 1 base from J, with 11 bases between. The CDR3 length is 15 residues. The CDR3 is CASSRRGQNTGELFF. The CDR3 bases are TGTGCCAGCAGCCGAAGAGGGCAGAACACCGGGGAGCTGTTTTTT.